Detailed here is one T cell receptor (beta chain). Its cognate antigen has yet to be identified. One base away there is no much larger clone; base qualities are not given. The time point label corresponds to: recipient sample about 28 days before transplant, after cytoreduction. Blood from recipients was drawn roughly 28 days before transplant, then again at days 30, 100 and 180 after transplant. Using Nuclei Lysis Solution, genomic DNA was extracted from unfractionated peripheral blood mononuclear cells that were either fresh or cryopreserved. These data originate in a study of T cell clonotyping in hematopoietic cell transplantation (TCRdb year 2021). Study-level background: Pretransplant samples from recipients were collected after cytoreduction. The study collected 130 to 150 blood samples from some 35 consecutive transplant recipients and their related donors. Patient recruitment ran from 2015 to January 2017, and follow-up continued until late 2020 or death. Paper-wide results and their limitations: A decrease in recipient TCR diversity was observed after transplant, and a progressive increase in pathologically expanded clonotypes was seen from day 30 to day 180. Recipient repertoires showed only a small fraction of overlap with donor repertoires, and over 95% appeared de novo at the given depth. Donor and pretransplant recipient Inverse Simpson Index values predicted broader posttransplant TCR repertoire diversity. The sample size was limited, and because cells were not sorted, the contributions of CD4 and CD8 repertoires could not be separated.

With the immunoSEQ assay, which is a bias-controlled multiplex PCR relying on V- and J-specific primers, TCR beta CDR3 regions were amplified from genomic DNA. In a second PCR step, a proprietary barcode and Illumina adapter sequences were attached to the CDR3 amplicons. An Illumina MiSeq instrument was used for sequencing of the CDR3 libraries. Regarding the original processing steps: Export and quality control were performed with immunoSEQ Analyzer 3.0, and downstream analyses were performed with R Bioconductor and Immunarch. Only productive rearrangements within the normalized downsampled data set were used in the calculation of repertoire metrics. In the normalized cohort, a clonotype counted as pathologically expanded if the clonotype was larger than 5 templates. The Inverse Simpson Index served as the measure of repertoire diversity. CMV-specificity analyses were carried out on the non-normalized data set to capture all clonotypes. Entries here come from immuneACCESS through TCRdb and include only in-frame sequences with V and J called. Some clones fail to appear in such tables; in the studies checked, an unresolved V gene covers under half of the shortfall, and the cause of the remainder is unknown. That table gives V, J and clone size, and the DNA gave D and trimming. The sample table shows roughly 28,000 clones, and under 95% are seen once. 2% to 2.5% of the sample comes from the top ten.

Counted from cysteine to phenylalanine, this CDR3 has 14 amino acids. This entry keeps only the CDR3 DNA: 42 bases, framed from base 1. Compared with germline, V lacks 2 bases and J lacks 9 bases; bases without a gene match: 11. CDR1 is given as SGHRS and CDR2 as YFSETQ, both from the germline V gene. Sample: peripheral blood mononuclear cells, taken before stem cell transplant. The rearrangement joined TRBV5-1 to TRBJ2-7, and 7 bases in between align with TRBD1. This receptor was taken from a man over 45 with acute myeloid leukemia. Some clones in this sample may be carry-over from other donors' samples. In nucleotides, the sequence is TGCGCCAGCAGCTTACAGGGGCAGACAACGGGGCAGTACTTC. Translation gives CASSLQGQTTGQYF.